The table lists the clone carrying this T cell receptor (beta chain) with a few counts. Its antigen remains unknown. A second PCR, run for roughly 7 to 12 cycles, used a sample-barcoded 5' primer plus a J-beta primer mix. TCRdb analysed the 5' RACE reads with MiXCR anew, one entry per CDR3 protein. This sample carries 1.5 million to 2 million distinct CDR3 sequences, about 30% of them seen once, and the ten largest clones take more than 6%. This entry belongs to a study of blood T cells in healthy people across ages. Study-wide context: The template switching approach captured approximately one barcoded beta molecule for every two T cells. Study outcomes and limitations: When set beside aged donors, long-lived donors presented more naive CD4+ cells and higher diversity.

The germline V gene has CDR1 MGHDK and CDR2 SYGVNS. The CDR3 sequence is 14 residues long. V lost 4 bases and J 3 bases, leaving 12 bases between the germline ends. The sample consisted of blood. J is TRBJ1-2 and V is TRBV25-1; D perhaps matches TRBD1 (5 bases). The sequence came from a woman aged 25 to 45 in good health. The CDR3 loop reads CASSGGRGYYGYTF. The CDR3 bases are TGTGCCAGCAGTGGGGGTAGGGGCTACTATGGCTACACCTTC.